This T cell receptor beta chain was retrieved from a study of persistence of HIV-infected CD4 T cells. At the level of the study: Up to about 180 mL blood was drawn at multiple time points; two donors had single-time leukapheresis. The study's findings and limits: TCRbeta richness was lower in CMV- and Gag-responding cells than in anti-CD3/anti-CD28-responding cells.

The CDR3 is 17 amino acids. Per germline, CDR1 KGHDR and CDR2 SFDVKD. J lost 6 bases, V lost 5 bases, and 8 bases had no gene match. Overlapping HIV-1 Gag 15-mer peptides at around 1 ug per peptide per mL were used. Memory cells lacking CD40L and CD69 with high CD45RO were sorted. Donors were HIV-1-infected adults who began suppressive ART during chronic infection. This was the immunoSEQ version 4 assay in survey mode. Genomic DNA was diluted to around 10 ng/uL, up to 1 ug per sample. Produced via immunoSEQ multiplex PCR; TCRdb's table is partial and in-frame only. The repertoire holds tens of thousands of clones, about 81% seen once, with about 1.5% in the top ten. On this clone: As yet, its antigen is unknown.

This receptor was obtained from an adult man with HIV who was CMV-seropositive. Sequenced material: CD4+ T cells sorted from PBMCs after 18-hour stimulation, taken from a patient who received antiretroviral therapy. This sequence joins TRBV24-1 and TRBJ2-3, with 15 bases that match TRBD2. The CDR3 sequence is CATSGLKGLAGGDTQYF. CDR3 nucleotide sequence: TGTGCCACCAGTGGCCTAAAAGGACTAGCGGGGGGGGATACGCAGTATTTT.